This T cell receptor (beta chain) was obtained from a study of blood T cell repertoires in COVID-19. Study-wide context: Researchers got acute and convalescent COVID-19 samples from the United States, Italy and Spain.

Grouping used clinical history reported by participants in a survey and questionnaire. Recovered participants had two consecutive negative NP/OP PCR tests, healthcare professional clearance, or symptom resolution. TCRdb's table, derived via immunoSEQ multiplex PCR, lists solely in-frame clones and lacks some. The table includes 210,000 or so clones, less than 85% detected once. This clone came up a few times. The receptor was derived from a man between 60 and 75 years old who had recovered from COVID-19. The specimen sequenced was PBMCs or T cells enriched from blood (not recorded which).

CDR3 region: CASSERPAAALPNGYTF. The DNA for the CDR3 is TGTGCCAGCAGTGAAAGGCCTGCCGCAGCGCTACCAAATGGCTACACCTTC. This chain connects TRBV2 to TRBJ1-2; D unclear. This CDR3 spans 17 amino acids. Trimming cost V 2 bases and J 6 bases, with 22 bases left between them. Looked up from germline, CDR1 is SNHLY and CDR2 is FYNNEI.